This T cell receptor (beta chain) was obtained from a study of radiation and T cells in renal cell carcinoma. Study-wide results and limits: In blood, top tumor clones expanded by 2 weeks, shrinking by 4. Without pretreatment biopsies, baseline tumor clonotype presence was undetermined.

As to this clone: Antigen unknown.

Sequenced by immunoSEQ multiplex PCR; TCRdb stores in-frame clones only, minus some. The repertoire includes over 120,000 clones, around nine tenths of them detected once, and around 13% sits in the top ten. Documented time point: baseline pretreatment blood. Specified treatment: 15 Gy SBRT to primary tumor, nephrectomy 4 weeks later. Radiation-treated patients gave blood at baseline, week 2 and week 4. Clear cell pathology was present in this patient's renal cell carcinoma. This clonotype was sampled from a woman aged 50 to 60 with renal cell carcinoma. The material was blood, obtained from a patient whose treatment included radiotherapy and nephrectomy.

This CDR3 reads CASSSDVGSYNEQFF. Here the CDR3 DNA reads TGTGCCAGCAGCTCCGACGTGGGCTCCTACAATGAGCAGTTCTTC. The chain couples TRBV5-8 to TRBJ2-1; D is ambiguous. Germline CDR1 is SGHTS and CDR2 is YDEGEE. The V end lost 3 bases, the J end lost 0 bases, and 10 bases lay between the germline ends. This CDR3 is 15 amino acids long. Based on the CDR3 plus reference TRBV5-8 and TRBJ2-1, the full variable domain is EAGVTQSPTHLIKTRGQQATLRCSPISGHTSVYWYQQALGLGLQFLLWYDEGEERNRGNFPPRFSGRQFPNYSSELNVNALELEDSALYLCASSSDVGSYNEQFFGPGTRLTVL.